This T cell receptor (beta chain) was found in a study of cytomegalovirus exposure and HLA in healthy donors. Turning to the study itself: An earlier analysis found under 130 million unique TCR beta sequences from 150 million to 200 million T cells. Genotyping of roughly 400 donors showed that about 79% belonged to the Caucasian-associated ancestry cluster. Whole-study findings and limits: There was a cluster of highly shared sequence variants that was likely a sequencing artifact.

Amplification used 60 Vbeta primers and 13 Jbeta primers. Sequencing used immunoSEQ multiplex PCR; TCRdb keeps in-frame clones, though not all of them. The table lists approximately 58,000 clones. Details on this clone: Its cognate antigen is unknown.

The length of the CDR3 is 12 residues. Trimming removed 0 bases at V and 8 bases at J, with 8 bases between. Germline-derived CDR1 and CDR2 are SGHDT and YYEEEE. The sequence derives from a young woman in good health and CMV-seronegative. The source material was PBMCs. The V call is TRBV5-6, the J call TRBJ1-2; no clear D gene. CDR3 residues: CASSLVGEGYTF. The CDR3 DNA sequence: TGTGCCAGCAGCTTGGTTGGGGAGGGCTACACCTTC. The complete variable domain, with remaining parts taken from reference TRBV5-6 and TRBJ1-2, reads DAGVTQSPTHLIKTRGQQVTLRCSPKSGHDTVSWYQQALGQGPQFIFQYYEEEERQRGNFPDRFSGHQFPNYSSELNVNALLLGDSALYLCASSLVGEGYTFGSGTRLTVV.